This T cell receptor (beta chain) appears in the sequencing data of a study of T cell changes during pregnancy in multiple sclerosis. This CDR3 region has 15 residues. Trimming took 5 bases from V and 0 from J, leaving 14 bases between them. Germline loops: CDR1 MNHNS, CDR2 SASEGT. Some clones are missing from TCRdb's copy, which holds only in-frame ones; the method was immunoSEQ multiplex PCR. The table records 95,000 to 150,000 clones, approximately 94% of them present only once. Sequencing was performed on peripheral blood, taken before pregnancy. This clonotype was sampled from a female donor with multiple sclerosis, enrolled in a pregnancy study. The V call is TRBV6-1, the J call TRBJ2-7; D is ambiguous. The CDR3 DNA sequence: TGTGCCAGCAGTCGAACCGGGTCCAGCTCCTACGAGCAGTACTTC. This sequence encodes CASSRTGSSSYEQYF.